A selection of T cell receptor beta chains follows, all from one sample in a study of human T cells and chemical hapten exposure. TCRdb re-called the RACE reads with MiXCR, one entry per CDR3 protein. The table shows about 140,000 distinct CDR3 sequences, with 10% to 15% occurring only once. The starting material was whole blood, obtained in connection with sensitization to the hapten diphenylcyclopropenone (DPC). Source of these receptors: a woman between 50 and 59 years old with alopecia areata. Some clones in this sample may be carry-over from other donors' samples. Both conserved end residues are part of each CDR3. D genes are given only for firm matches. Expanded clones get a size class; other rows say once, few or many, or leave the size out.

v_call	clone_size	d_call	j_call	cdr3_nt	cdr3_aa
TRBV4-2	many	.	TRBJ2-2	TGTGCCAGCAGCCAAGAACAAGTCAACACCGGGGAGCTGTTTTTT	CASSQEQVNTGELFF
TRBV6-2/TRBV6-3	.	.	TRBJ2-7	TGTGCCAGCAGTTCGACAGAGAACTACGAGCAGTACTTC	CASSSTENYEQYF
TRBV5-1	.	TRBD1	TRBJ2-7	TGCGCCAGCAGCCCGGGTCCGGGACAGAGCTCCTACGAGCAGTACTTC	CASSPGPGQSSYEQYF
TRBV3-1	.	.	TRBJ2-6	TGTGCCAGCAGCCAAACCCCCGCCAACGTCCTGACTTTC	CASSQTPANVLTF
TRBV24-1	many	.	TRBJ2-6	TGTGCCACCAGTGACCCTACGGGGGCCACTGGGGCCAACGTCCTGACTTTC	CATSDPTGATGANVLTF
TRBV7-9	many	TRBD2	TRBJ2-3	TGTGCCAGCAGCTTCGGACTAGGCACAGATACGCAGTATTTT	CASSFGLGTDTQYF
TRBV6-1	few	.	TRBJ2-5	TGTGCCAGCAGCCCGGACAGCCTAGGTATCAGGGCCCAGTACTTC	CASSPDSLGIRAQYF
TRBV5-1	many	.	TRBJ1-5	TGCGCCAGCAGCTTGGACAGGGCGTCGGGTCAGCCCCAGCATTTT	CASSLDRASGQPQHF
TRBV30	.	.	TRBJ2-2	TGTGCCTGGAAGCCGGGACTGCACACCGGGGAGCTGTTTTTT	CAWKPGLHTGELFF
TRBV5-1	many	.	TRBJ2-2	TGCGCCAGCACAGTTAACACCGGGGAGCTGTTTTTT	CASTVNTGELFF
TRBV5-1	few	.	TRBJ2-7	TGCGCCAGCCGGGCCGGACAGAGAAACTACGAGCAGTACTTC	CASRAGQRNYEQYF
TRBV6-6	few	TRBD1	TRBJ2-5	TGTGCCAGCAGTTACACAAGGGCAGGGGGCTTATCGGGGACCCAGTACTTC	CASSYTRAGGLSGTQYF
TRBV7-2	many	TRBD1	TRBJ2-5	TGTGCCAGCAGCTTACCGACAGGGGGCGCGGAGACCCAGTACTTC	CASSLPTGGAETQYF
TRBV6-5	few	.	TRBJ2-7	TGTGCCAGCAGTCTCGACAGAATGCTCTACGAGCAGTACTTC	CASSLDRMLYEQYF
TRBV29-1	.	TRBD1	TRBJ2-7	TGCAGCGTAACACAGGGGATCGCCGTCTACGAGCAGTACTTC	CSVTQGIAVYEQYF
TRBV7-9	.	.	TRBJ2-5	TGTGCCAGCAGCTTAGGGTTAGCGCTGGAGACCCAGTACTTC	CASSLGLALETQYF
TRBV11-3	few	.	TRBJ2-7	TGTGCCAGCAGCTTAGGCAGGGCTATTGGCGAGCAGTACTTC	CASSLGRAIGEQYF
TRBV7-9	.	.	TRBJ2-3	TGTGCCAGCAGCCCTGTCGGGAGTAGGCCAGATACGCAGTATTTT	CASSPVGSRPDTQYF
TRBV7-3	many	.	TRBJ1-1	TGTGCCAGCAGCCCCCATCCCGGGCGGGGCACTGAAGCTTTCTTT	CASSPHPGRGTEAFF
TRBV2	.	TRBD1	TRBJ1-5	TGTGCCAGCAGCCGACAGGGTCCAATTAATCAGCCCCAGCATTTT	CASSRQGPINQPQHF
TRBV6-5	few	.	TRBJ1-5	TGTGCCAGCAGGGACAGTCGCGGCGAGCCCCAGCATTTT	CASRDSRGEPQHF
TRBV24-1	.	.	TRBJ2-5	TGTGCCACCAGTGATTCCCCCCTGCAGGAGACCCAGTACTTC	CATSDSPLQETQYF
TRBV29-1	once	.	TRBJ2-2	TGCAGCGTCGTCCACTACACTAACACCGGGGAGCTGTTTTTT	CSVVHYTNTGELFF
TRBV11-2	few	TRBD2	TRBJ2-7	TGTGCCAGCGGAGGTGGGGGGGAACCCTACGAGCAGTACTTC	CASGGGGEPYEQYF
TRBV29-1	few	.	TRBJ1-2	TGCAGCGTTTGGGGAGGCTCGGGAGCCTCCTATGGCTACACCTTC	CSVWGGSGASYGYTF
TRBV5-1	.	TRBD2	TRBJ2-1	TGCGCCAGCAGCCCGGGGACTAGCCTGAATGAGCAGTTCTTC	CASSPGTSLNEQFF
TRBV12-3/TRBV12-4	many	TRBD1	TRBJ1-1	TGTGCCAGCAGCCCATTCGGACAGGGCTGGATCGCAGCTTTCTTT	CASSPFGQGWIAAFF
TRBV7-6	many	TRBD1	TRBJ2-7	TGTGCCAGCTTATCCGGGGACAGCTACGAGCAGTACTTC	CASLSGDSYEQYF
TRBV11-2	many	.	TRBJ2-7	TGTGCCAGCAGCTTAGACAGGGCTCTTGACGAGCAGTACTTC	CASSLDRALDEQYF
TRBV5-1	few	.	TRBJ2-1	TGCGCCAGCAGCTTGAGTACCGCCACAATTGGTGAGCAGTTCTTC	CASSLSTATIGEQFF